This record covers a single T cell receptor beta chain. The sample is drawn from a study of cytomegalovirus exposure and HLA in healthy donors. Libraries were prepared by immunoSEQ multiplex PCR; TCRdb keeps only in-frame clonotypes and omits some of them. The sample has tens of thousands of clones, more than 70% seen once. The donors were part of the validation cohort of 100 to 150 subjects. That cohort was separate from the first cohort, which comprised several hundred subjects. This CDR3 is 13 amino acids long. Trimming stripped 0 bases from V and 9 bases from J, with 13 bases between. CDR1 is SGDLS, CDR2 YYNGEE, per germline.

Sequenced: PBMCs. J is TRBJ2-7 and V is TRBV9, with no clear D. The TCR sequence derives from a woman aged 18-30 years in good health and CMV-seropositive. The CDR3 is CASSVDGQTVQYF. The CDR3 DNA follows: TGTGCCAGCAGCGTAGATGGGCAGACGGTGCAGTACTTC.